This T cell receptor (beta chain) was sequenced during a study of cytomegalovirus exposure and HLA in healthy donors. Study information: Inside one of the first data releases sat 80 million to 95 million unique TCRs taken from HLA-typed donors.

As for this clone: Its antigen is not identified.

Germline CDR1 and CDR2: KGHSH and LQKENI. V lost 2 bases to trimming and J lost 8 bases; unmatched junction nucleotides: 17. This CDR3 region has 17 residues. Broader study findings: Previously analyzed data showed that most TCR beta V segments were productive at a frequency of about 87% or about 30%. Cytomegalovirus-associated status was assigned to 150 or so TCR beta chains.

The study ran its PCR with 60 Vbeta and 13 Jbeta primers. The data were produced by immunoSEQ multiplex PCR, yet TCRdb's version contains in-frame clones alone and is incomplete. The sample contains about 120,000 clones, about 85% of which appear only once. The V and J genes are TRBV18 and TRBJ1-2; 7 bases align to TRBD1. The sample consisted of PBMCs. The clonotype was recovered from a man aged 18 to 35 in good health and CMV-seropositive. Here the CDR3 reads CASSPRSGQEAYEGYTF. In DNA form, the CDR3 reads TGTGCCAGCTCACCAAGATCAGGACAGGAAGCTTATGAGGGCTACACCTTC.